This is a list of T cell receptor beta chains from one sample in a study of blood T cell repertoires in COVID-19. The assay was immunoSEQ multiplex PCR, and TCRdb's table has in-frame clones only and misses some. Here the sample spans around 260,000 clones, approximately 83% being singletons. The sequencing sample was made of peripheral blood. The source is a person aged 70 to 85 with COVID-19, enrolled during active disease. Both conserved end residues are part of each CDR3. The order of the fields is clone size, J gene, D gene, V gene, CDR3 protein, CDR3 DNA. D genes are given only for firm matches. For some rows the clone size is stated as once, few or many, or as a class when expanded; others skip it.

clone_size: few
j_call: TRBJ1-6
d_call: -
v_call: TRBV6-6
cdr3_aa: CATRDNSPLHF
cdr3_nt: TGTGCCACCCGGGATAATTCACCCCTCCACTTT

clone_size: -
j_call: TRBJ1-1
d_call: -
v_call: TRBV6-5
cdr3_aa: CASSYPLLGSGTEAFF
cdr3_nt: TGTGCCAGCAGTTACCCCCTACTTGGAAGCGGCACTGAAGCTTTCTTT

clone_size: -
j_call: TRBJ2-1
d_call: -
v_call: TRBV11-2
cdr3_aa: CASRVPGQGYEQFF
cdr3_nt: TGTGCCAGCAGAGTACCCGGGCAGGGGTATGAGCAGTTCTTC

clone_size: once
j_call: TRBJ1-6
d_call: TRBD1
v_call: TRBV27
cdr3_aa: CASSKNLPGQVYNSPLHF
cdr3_nt: TGTGCCAGCAGCAAAAATTTGCCGGGACAGGTCTATAATTCACCCCTCCACTTT

clone_size: once
j_call: TRBJ2-3
d_call: TRBD2
v_call: TRBV29-1
cdr3_aa: CSVKGLAGNTDTQYF
cdr3_nt: TGCAGCGTTAAGGGGCTAGCGGGGAACACAGATACGCAGTATTTT

clone_size: few
j_call: TRBJ2-1
d_call: TRBD1
v_call: TRBV5-1
cdr3_aa: CASSLGTGVSYNEQFF
cdr3_nt: TGCGCCAGCAGCTTGGGGACAGGGGTGTCCTACAATGAGCAGTTCTTC

clone_size: -
j_call: TRBJ2-3
d_call: TRBD1
v_call: TRBV7-3
cdr3_aa: CASSQGTGITDTQYF
cdr3_nt: TGTGCCAGCAGCCAGGGGACAGGTATCACAGATACGCAGTATTTT

clone_size: once
j_call: TRBJ1-6
d_call: -
v_call: TRBV5-6
cdr3_aa: CASSLGRDLTPLHF
cdr3_nt: TGTGCCAGCAGCTTGGGCCGGGATCTGACACCCCTCCACTTT

clone_size: -
j_call: TRBJ2-7
d_call: TRBD1
v_call: TRBV5-1
cdr3_aa: CASSLGQGNSYEQYF
cdr3_nt: TGCGCCAGCAGCTTGGGACAGGGAAACTCCTACGAGCAGTACTTC

clone_size: -
j_call: TRBJ2-1
d_call: -
v_call: TRBV5-8
cdr3_aa: CASSGPGLGENEQFF
cdr3_nt: TGTGCCAGCAGCGGACCGGGACTCGGGGAAAATGAGCAGTTCTTC

clone_size: -
j_call: TRBJ1-4
d_call: TRBD1
v_call: TRBV5-8
cdr3_aa: CASSLGQGATESEKLFF
cdr3_nt: TGTGCCAGCAGCTTGGGACAGGGGGCTACGGAAAGTGAAAAACTGTTTTTT

clone_size: once
j_call: TRBJ2-7
d_call: TRBD2
v_call: TRBV5-1
cdr3_aa: CASSQGLAGGPPYEQYF
cdr3_nt: TGCGCCAGCAGCCAGGGACTAGCGGGAGGGCCCCCGTACGAGCAGTACTTC

clone_size: -
j_call: TRBJ1-3
d_call: TRBD1
v_call: TRBV6-5
cdr3_aa: CASRVTGQSGNTIYF
cdr3_nt: TGTGCCAGCAGGGTGACGGGACAGTCTGGAAACACCATATATTTT

clone_size: -
j_call: TRBJ2-5
d_call: -
v_call: TRBV7-9
cdr3_aa: CASSLGQVQETQYF
cdr3_nt: TGTGCCAGCAGCTTAGGACAGGTACAAGAGACCCAGTACTTC

clone_size: -
j_call: TRBJ2-1
d_call: TRBD2
v_call: TRBV7-9
cdr3_aa: CASSLGRREQNNEQFF
cdr3_nt: TGTGCCAGCAGCCTAGGCCGGCGGGAGCAAAACAATGAGCAGTTCTTC

clone_size: -
j_call: TRBJ1-1
d_call: TRBD1
v_call: TRBV12-3/TRBV12-4
cdr3_aa: CASWTGRGTEAFF
cdr3_nt: TGTGCCAGCTGGACAGGTCGGGGCACTGAAGCTTTCTTT

clone_size: -
j_call: TRBJ2-1
d_call: TRBD2
v_call: TRBV3-1/TRBV3-2
cdr3_aa: CASSQALGTSGKRNEQFF
cdr3_nt: TGTGCCAGCAGCCAAGCCCTCGGGACTAGTGGGAAGAGGAATGAGCAGTTCTTC

clone_size: -
j_call: TRBJ2-3
d_call: TRBD2
v_call: TRBV3-1/TRBV3-2
cdr3_aa: CASSQGGTSGIPTQYF
cdr3_nt: TGTGCCAGCAGCCAAGGGGGGACTAGCGGGATTCCTACGCAGTATTTT

clone_size: -
j_call: TRBJ2-6
d_call: -
v_call: TRBV7-5
cdr3_aa: CVRSLGCGGVSAGANVLTF
cdr3_nt: TGTGTCAGAAGCTTAGGATGTGGAGGGGTTAGTGCTGGGGCCAACGTCCTGACTTTC

clone_size: -
j_call: TRBJ1-2
d_call: TRBD1
v_call: TRBV6-4
cdr3_aa: CASSDSITGGWDGYTF
cdr3_nt: TGTGCCAGCAGTGACTCGATAACAGGGGGCTGGGATGGCTACACCTTC

clone_size: -
j_call: TRBJ1-2
d_call: TRBD1
v_call: TRBV7-2
cdr3_aa: CASSQDRVVSYTF
cdr3_nt: TGTGCCAGCAGCCAGGACAGGGTGGTAAGCTACACCTTC

clone_size: -
j_call: TRBJ1-4
d_call: TRBD1
v_call: TRBV14
cdr3_aa: CASSQGPGQGNEKLFF
cdr3_nt: TGTGCCAGCAGCCAAGGACCGGGACAGGGGAATGAAAAACTGTTTTTT

clone_size: -
j_call: TRBJ2-7
d_call: TRBD1
v_call: TRBV27
cdr3_aa: CASSFGTAIYEQYF
cdr3_nt: TGTGCCAGCAGTTTTGGGACAGCGATCTACGAGCAGTACTTC

clone_size: -
j_call: TRBJ1-1
d_call: -
v_call: TRBV20-1
cdr3_aa: CSASGAGNTEAFF
cdr3_nt: TGCAGTGCTAGTGGGGCGGGGAACACTGAAGCTTTCTTT

clone_size: -
j_call: TRBJ2-5
d_call: -
v_call: TRBV5-6
cdr3_aa: CASSLWGKGVETQYF
cdr3_nt: TGTGCCAGCAGCTTGTGGGGGAAGGGGGTGGAGACCCAGTACTTC

clone_size: -
j_call: TRBJ2-3
d_call: -
v_call: TRBV28
cdr3_aa: CASREGTDTQYF
cdr3_nt: TGTGCCAGCAGGGAGGGCACAGATACGCAGTATTTT

clone_size: -
j_call: TRBJ2-7
d_call: TRBD1
v_call: TRBV28
cdr3_aa: CASRDWTGSSYEQYF
cdr3_nt: TGTGCCAGCAGGGACTGGACAGGGTCCTCCTACGAGCAGTACTTC

clone_size: -
j_call: TRBJ1-3
d_call: -
v_call: TRBV5-6
cdr3_aa: CASSNIYSGNTIYF
cdr3_nt: TGTGCCAGCAGCAATATATACTCTGGAAACACCATATATTTT

clone_size: -
j_call: TRBJ2-1
d_call: -
v_call: TRBV7-3
cdr3_aa: CASSQGTNNEQFF
cdr3_nt: TGTGCCAGCAGCCAGGGGACAAACAATGAGCAGTTCTTC

clone_size: -
j_call: TRBJ1-5
d_call: TRBD1
v_call: TRBV5-6
cdr3_aa: CASSRTGVNQPQHF
cdr3_nt: TGTGCCAGCAGCCGGACAGGGGTCAATCAGCCCCAGCATTTT

clone_size: once
j_call: TRBJ2-3
d_call: -
v_call: TRBV18
cdr3_aa: CASSPPNADTQYF
cdr3_nt: TGTGCCAGCTCACCACCCAACGCGGATACGCAGTATTTT

clone_size: -
j_call: TRBJ2-2
d_call: -
v_call: TRBV6-5
cdr3_aa: CASSYSTSNTGELFF
cdr3_nt: TGTGCCAGCAGTTACTCGACTAGTAACACCGGGGAGCTGTTTTTT

clone_size: -
j_call: TRBJ2-7
d_call: TRBD2
v_call: TRBV5-4
cdr3_aa: CASRPGTSGGAGEQYF
cdr3_nt: TGTGCCAGCAGACCCGGGACTAGCGGGGGGGCGGGGGAGCAGTACTTC

clone_size: -
j_call: TRBJ1-2
d_call: TRBD1
v_call: TRBV6-4
cdr3_aa: CASSPGTGGPYGYTF
cdr3_nt: TGTGCCAGCAGTCCCGGGACAGGGGGACCCTATGGCTACACCTTC

clone_size: -
j_call: TRBJ2-1
d_call: -
v_call: TRBV18
cdr3_aa: CASSLRTQGNEQFF
cdr3_nt: TGTGCCAGCTCACTTCGGACCCAGGGTAATGAGCAGTTCTTC

clone_size: -
j_call: TRBJ1-4
d_call: -
v_call: TRBV19
cdr3_aa: CASKGRANEKLFF
cdr3_nt: TGTGCCAGTAAAGGGCGGGCCAACGAAAAACTGTTTTTT

clone_size: -
j_call: TRBJ1-4
d_call: -
v_call: TRBV4-1
cdr3_aa: CASSHQGFREKLFF
cdr3_nt: TGCGCCAGCAGCCACCAGGGTTTTCGGGAAAAACTGTTTTTT

clone_size: -
j_call: TRBJ2-5
d_call: -
v_call: TRBV7-3
cdr3_aa: CASSLSGASGETQYF
cdr3_nt: TGTGCCAGCAGCTTATCAGGGGCCAGTGGAGAGACCCAGTACTTC

clone_size: -
j_call: TRBJ1-4
d_call: -
v_call: TRBV13
cdr3_aa: CASRTGLATNEKLFF
cdr3_nt: TGTGCCAGCAGAACCGGACTGGCAACTAATGAAAAACTGTTTTTT

clone_size: few
j_call: TRBJ1-1
d_call: TRBD1
v_call: TRBV6-6
cdr3_aa: CASRSGQGITEAFF
cdr3_nt: TGTGCCAGCAGATCGGGACAGGGGATCACTGAAGCTTTCTTT